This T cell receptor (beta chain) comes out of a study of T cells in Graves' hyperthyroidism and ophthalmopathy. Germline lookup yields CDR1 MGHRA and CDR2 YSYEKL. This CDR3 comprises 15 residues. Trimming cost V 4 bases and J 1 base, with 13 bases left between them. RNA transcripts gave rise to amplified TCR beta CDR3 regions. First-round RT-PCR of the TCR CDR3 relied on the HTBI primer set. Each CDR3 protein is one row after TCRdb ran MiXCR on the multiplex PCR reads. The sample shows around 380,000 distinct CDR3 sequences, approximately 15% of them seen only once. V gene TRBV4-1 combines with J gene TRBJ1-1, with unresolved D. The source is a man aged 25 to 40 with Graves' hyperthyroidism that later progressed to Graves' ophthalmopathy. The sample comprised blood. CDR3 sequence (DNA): TGCGCCAGCAGCCCTTCTGGGGTGAGGAACACTGAAGCTTTCTTT. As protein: CASSPSGVRNTEAFF.